This TCR beta chain derives from a study of post-analysis software for immune sequencing data. The study's findings and limits: Five or six TRBV segments were significantly more frequent in patients than in controls. TRBV5-6, TRBV5-1 and TRBV20-1 were among these segments.

The TCR beta cDNA libraries contained unique molecular identifiers. Each CDR3 protein is one row after TCRdb ran MiXCR on the PCR reads. This sample yields a few hundred thousand distinct CDR3 sequences, of which 30% to 45% are seen a single time; about 7.6% belongs to the top ten. This clonotype was seen a handful of times. Its specificity is unknown. The length of the CDR3 is 13 residues. V lost 7 bases to trimming and J lost 2 bases, with 11 bases between them. The clonotype originates from a girl aged 2 to 9 with multiple sclerosis. Sequencing was done on a sample of blood. This chain connects TRBV12-3 or TRBV12-4 to TRBJ2-5; tentatively, D is TRBD1 (6 bases). The CDR3 is CASKGRGQETQYF. The CDR3 DNA is TGTGCCAGCAAGGGCAGGGGACAAGAGACCCAGTACTTC.